Listed below are T cell receptor beta chains from one sample, sequenced in a study of chronic HIV infection and antiretroviral therapy. TCRdb recomputed calls from the 5' RACE reads with MiXCR, one row per CDR3 protein. The table has approximately 30,000 distinct CDR3 sequences, over 7.5% seen once. Sequencing input: peripheral blood. The source of these receptors is an adult who had HIV and had not received antiretroviral therapy, or was an uninfected healthy control (not recorded which). CDR3s include the opening cysteine and the closing phenylalanine or tryptophan. The D gene is left open where the match is weak. Size is omitted from some rows. Given values are once, few, many or a class for expanded clones.

many,TRBJ2-5,NA,TRBV20-1,CSARDAASGETQYF,TGCAGTGCTAGAGATGCGGCGTCCGGAGAGACCCAGTACTTC
few,TRBJ2-7,NA,TRBV9,CASSTGQTYEQYF,TGTGCCAGCAGCACCGGACAGACCTACGAGCAGTACTTC
NA,TRBJ1-4,NA,TRBV25-1,CASSELITGRLFF,TGTGCCAGCAGTGAATTGATAACAGGGCGACTGTTTTTT
many,TRBJ2-7,NA,TRBV27,CASSLHSTYEQYF,TGTGCCAGCAGTTTACACAGTACCTACGAGCAGTACTTC
many,TRBJ1-1,NA,TRBV28,CASTRRDTEAFF,TGTGCCAGCACCAGACGGGACACTGAAGCTTTCTTT
many,TRBJ2-5,NA,TRBV10-3,CAISDGRETQYF,TGTGCCATCAGTGACGGGCGAGAGACCCAGTACTTC
NA,TRBJ2-6,NA,TRBV2,CASNSRVLNVLTF,TGTGCCAGCAATTCCCGGGTCCTCAACGTCCTGACTTTC
few,TRBJ1-6,NA,TRBV15,CATSPRASSYNSPLHF,TGTGCCACCAGCCCCCGGGCGAGCTCCTATAATTCACCCCTCCACTTT
NA,TRBJ2-7,TRBD2,TRBV20-1,CSARARGSGDEQYF,TGCAGTGCTAGAGCCCGCGGGAGCGGGGACGAGCAGTACTTC
many,TRBJ2-1,TRBD2,TRBV15,CATSARGDYNEQFF,TGTGCCACCAGCGCTCGGGGGGATTACAATGAGCAGTTCTTC
many,TRBJ2-7,NA,TRBV29-1,CSVVGGTGLYEQYF,TGCAGCGTTGTGGGGGGGACAGGTTTATACGAGCAGTACTTC
many,TRBJ1-1,NA,TRBV3-1,CASSPGTGEAFF,TGTGCCAGCAGCCCCGGGACCGGCGAAGCTTTCTTT
few,TRBJ2-7,NA,TRBV3-1,CASSQDEGMDEQYF,TGTGCCAGCAGCCAAGATGAGGGAATGGACGAGCAGTACTTC
few,TRBJ2-2,NA,TRBV4-2,CASNLEGGWDTGELFF,TGTGCCAGCAATCTCGAGGGGGGCTGGGACACCGGGGAGCTGTTTTTT
many,TRBJ2-3,NA,TRBV20-1,CSASLVGSTDTQYF,TGCAGTGCTAGTCTAGTGGGCAGCACAGATACGCAGTATTTT
few,TRBJ2-7,NA,TRBV2,CASSPLGTYEQYF,TGTGCCAGCAGCCCCCTTGGAACCTACGAGCAGTACTTC
few,TRBJ2-3,NA,TRBV29-1,CSVGWTTDTQYF,TGCAGCGTTGGTTGGACTACAGATACGCAGTATTTT
many,TRBJ2-1,TRBD1,TRBV20-1,CSALDQGDYQFF,TGCAGTGCTCTGGACCAGGGGGATTATCAGTTCTTC
NA,TRBJ2-3,NA,TRBV7-2,CASSWRRSSTDTQYF,TGTGCCAGCAGCTGGCGGAGATCTAGCACAGATACGCAGTATTTT
many,TRBJ2-3,TRBD1,TRBV29-1,CSGEQGADTQYF,TGCAGCGGTGAACAGGGGGCAGATACGCAGTATTTT
few,TRBJ2-3,TRBD2,TRBV3-1,CASSQLPPTSGSTDTQYF,TGTGCCAGCAGCCAACTACCGCCTACTAGCGGGAGCACAGATACGCAGTATTTT
few,TRBJ2-5,TRBD1,TRBV9,CASSSQGARGTQYF,TGTGCCAGCAGTTCACAGGGGGCGCGTGGGACCCAGTACTTC
many,TRBJ2-4,TRBD2,TRBV28,CASSLMGGRAKNIQYF,TGTGCCAGCAGTTTAATGGGCGGGAGGGCGAAAAACATTCAGTACTTC
few,TRBJ2-3,TRBD2,TRBV7-9,CASSLFSGGQRDTQYF,TGTGCCAGCAGCTTATTTAGCGGGGGACAGAGAGATACGCAGTATTTT
many,TRBJ2-3,NA,TRBV12-3/TRBV12-4,CASSLGVGFTDTQYF,TGTGCCAGCAGTTTAGGGGTGGGGTTCACAGATACGCAGTATTTT
few,TRBJ2-1,NA,TRBV27,CASSFGGRDEQFF,TGTGCCAGCAGTTTCGGGGGGCGGGATGAGCAGTTCTTC